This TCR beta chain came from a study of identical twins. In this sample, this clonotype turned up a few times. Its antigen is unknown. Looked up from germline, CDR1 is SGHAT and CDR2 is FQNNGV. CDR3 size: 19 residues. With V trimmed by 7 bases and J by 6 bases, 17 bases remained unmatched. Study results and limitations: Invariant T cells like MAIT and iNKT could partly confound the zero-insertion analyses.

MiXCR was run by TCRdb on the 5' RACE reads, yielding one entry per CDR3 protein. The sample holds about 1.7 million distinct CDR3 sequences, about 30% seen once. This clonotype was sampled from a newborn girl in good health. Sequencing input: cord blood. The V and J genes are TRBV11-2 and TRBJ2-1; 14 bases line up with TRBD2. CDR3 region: CASIRRGGLAGVRANEQFF. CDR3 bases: TGTGCCAGCATCCGAAGGGGGGGACTAGCGGGAGTGAGGGCCAATGAGCAGTTCTTC.